This TCR beta chain was profiled in a study of CD8 T cells in Susac syndrome (dated by TCRdb to the late 2010s). Regarding the study in general: Repertoire sequencing was used to test whether CD8+ T cell activation and differentiation in Susac syndrome was antigen driven. CD8+ T cell repertoire clonality was compared between over 9 healthy donors, approximately 14 Susac syndrome patients and 15 multiple sclerosis patients. What the authors observed across the whole study: The number of individuals in the TCR sequencing and HLA analysis was recognized as being relatively small.

With regard to this clonotype: Its specific antigen is unknown. One base away there is no much larger clone; base qualities are not given.

V is pruned by 5 bases and J by 8 bases, leaving 7 bases of the junction without a gene match. Sequences SGHVS (CDR1) and FNYEAQ (CDR2) are obtained from the germline V gene. Spanning cysteine to phenylalanine, the CDR3 consists of 13 amino acids. Here the CDR3 DNA is all that survives: 39 bases in frame from base 1. Peripheral blood CD8+ and CD4+ T cells from healthy donors, Susac syndrome patients and multiple sclerosis patients were profiled using high-throughput TCR beta sequencing. The multiple sclerosis controls were treatment-naive patients who had stable or active relapsing-remitting disease and met the revised McDonald criteria. Bulk CD8+ and CD4+ T cells were purified by magnetic negative isolation, whereas CD8+ TEMRA cells were enriched by FACS. Blood was drawn into EDTA tubes, processed within 24 hours, and PBMCs were isolated by density gradient centrifugation. PBMCs intended for TCR sequencing were cryopreserved in liquid nitrogen and were subsequently thawed in a 37 degrees C water bath. The sorted or isolated CD4+, CD8+ and CD8+ TEMRA cells reached a purity of at least 90%.

RNA was extracted using the RNeasy kit, and roughly 0.45 to 1 microgram was reverse transcribed with random hexamers. The immunoSEQ multiplex PCR assay, which covers 54 Vbeta and 13 Jbeta segments, was used to amplify TCR beta CDR3 regions. PCR amplification bias was corrected by using a synthetic template baseline for primer optimization and computational correction. Regarding the original processing steps: Reads were annotated to V, D and J genes according to IMGT and were analyzed with immunoSEQ Analyzer, with only productive sequences retained. Clonality was computed as one minus Shannon entropy normalized by log2 of the number of productive unique sequences. Public and private clones were assessed among the 100 most prevalent clones of each patient and control. A clone was defined as Susac-specific if it was absent from the healthy and MS cohorts, from roughly 980 published viral clones and from other ImmuneACCESS disease sequences. TCRdb trimmed the raw reads at Q25, called clones with MiXCR and kept productive beta chains. Under each unique CDR3 protein, matching rows form one entry showing the most common genes and DNA. These V and J calls originate from TCRdb's pipeline instead of the authors' own analysis. In all, the sample holds 40,000 to 60,000 distinct CDR3 sequences, and just over 90% of those were seen once. The ten most abundant clones make up 0.5% to 0.6% of the sample.

In this chain, TRBV7-6 is recombined with TRBJ1-2, with 8 central nucleotides matching TRBD1. The sequence came from a human donor with multiple sclerosis. Sequencing was done on a sample of CD8+ T cells from PBMCs. The CDR3 corresponds to CASSPDRGGGYTF. The DNA is TGTGCCAGCAGCCCCGACAGGGGCGGCGGCTACACCTTC.